Shown below are 19 T cell receptor beta chains from a single sample sequenced in a study of CD8 T cells in Susac syndrome (dated 2019 in TCRdb). To prepare the library, the immunoSEQ multiplex PCR assay was applied. RNA was extracted with the RNeasy kit and roughly 0.45 to 1 ug was reverse transcribed using random hexamers. TCRdb reworked the public reads: Q25 trimming with fastp, MiXCR clone assembly, productive beta chains retained. CDR3 protein duplicates are merged, each entry listing the most common genes and DNA. The sample table lists fewer than 200,000 distinct CDR3 sequences, about 94% of them with a count of one. Clones ranked in the top ten supply 0.1% of the sample. Sequencing was performed on CD4+ T cells from PBMCs. The receptor set was obtained from a human donor in good health.

The chain links TRBV6-2 or TRBV6-3 to TRBJ2-1; 8 nucleotides agree with TRBD2. The CDR3 covers 16 residues. CDR1 is MNHEY and CDR2 is SVGEGT in the germline V gene. V was clipped by 6 bases and J by 2 bases; unmatched bases: 9. The CDR3 DNA is TGTGCCAGCAGCCTCCGGGCGGGGGGCGCCTACAATGAGCAGTTCTTC. This gives the protein CASSLRAGGAYNEQFF.

The gene calls are TRBV5-6 and TRBJ2-5; D unclear. CDR3 length equals 12 residues. Trimming cost V 3 bases and J 5 bases, with 8 bases left between them. CDR1 and CDR2 from the germline V gene are SGHDT and YYEEEE. The DNA of the CDR3 is TGTGCCAGCAGCTCAGGTTACGAGACCCAGTACTTC. Residues: CASSSGYETQYF. The full variable domain, rest sourced from reference TRBV5-6 and TRBJ2-5, is DAGVTQSPTHLIKTRGQQVTLRCSPKSGHDTVSWYQQALGQGPQFIFQYYEEEERQRGNFPDRFSGHQFPNYSSELNVNALLLGDSALYLCASSSGYETQYFGPGTRLLVL.

V usage is TRBV28 and J usage is TRBJ1-5; a possible D gene is TRBD1 (5 bases). Germline loops: CDR1 MDHEN, CDR2 SYDVKM. There are 15 residues in the CDR3. V gave up 1 base and J gave up 2 bases, with 9 bases separating them. In nucleotides, the CDR3 is TGTGCCAGCAGTTTATCGTCAGGGCGCAATCAGCCCCAGCATTTT. This codes for CASSLSSGRNQPQHF.

The V call is TRBV4-1, the J call TRBJ2-5; D is possibly TRBD2 (6 bases). The CDR3 loop spans 16 amino acids. Germline V gene sequence: CDR1 MGHRA, CDR2 YSYEKL. The V end lost 0 bases, the J end lost 4 bases, and 15 bases lay between the germline ends. The CDR3 is CASSQERSEGLETQYF. CDR3 DNA sequence: TGCGCCAGCAGCCAAGAGAGATCGGAGGGGCTAGAGACCCAGTACTTC.

This chain links TRBV27 with TRBJ2-1, with 10 nucleotides matching TRBD1. This CDR3 is 13 amino acids long. V lost 8 bases, J lost 8 bases, and 6 bases stayed unmatched. CDR1 is MNHEY, CDR2 SMNVEV, per germline (reference sequence). The CDR3 here is CASRGQGRDEQFF. In DNA form, the CDR3 reads TGTGCCAGCCGGGGACAGGGGCGAGATGAGCAGTTCTTC.

This clonotype was found once. This chain joins TRBV4-3 and TRBJ2-1; 8 bases fit TRBD2. The germline V gene has CDR1 LGHNA and CDR2 YSLEER. Trimming took 2 bases from V and 0 from J; bases not matched to a gene: 18. The CDR3 sequence is 21 residues long. CDR3: CASSQLPRGGLVSSSYNEQFF. The CDR3, as DNA: TGCGCCAGCAGCCAACTCCCGCGCGGGGGGCTCGTCTCTAGCTCCTACAATGAGCAGTTCTTC.

Notes on this clonotype: The germline gene is not matched at one end of the junction; a read error may be the cause. The chain carries TRBV5-1 and TRBJ1-6, with D hard to call. Per the germline V gene, CDR1 is SGHRS and CDR2 is YFSETQ. This CDR3 comprises 13 residues. DNA for the CDR3: TGCGCCAGCAGCTTGAATGGACGTTCAGCCCTCCACTTT. Its translation is CASSLNGRSALHF.

The rearrangement links TRBV30 to TRBJ2-2, with D uncertain. The CDR3 is 15 amino acids. Germline V lookup: CDR1 GTSNPN, CDR2 SVGIG (reference sequence). Trimming took 1 base from V and 1 from J, leaving 10 bases between them. This chain's CDR3 is CAWSAGQRNTGELFF. In DNA, the CDR3 is TGTGCCTGGAGTGCGGGTCAGAGGAACACCGGGGAGCTGTTTTTT.

The chain links TRBV20-1 to TRBJ1-4; possibly TRBD1 for D (5 bases). The CDR3 sequence is 14 residues long. V lost 1 base to trimming and J lost 6 bases, with 12 bases between them. Germline V gene sequence: CDR1 DFQATT, CDR2 SNEGSKA (reference sequence). This CDR3 is CSARVMGRDEKLFF. In nucleotides, the CDR3 is TGCAGTGCTAGAGTTATGGGACGGGATGAAAAACTGTTTTTT.

The J gene is TRBJ1-2, the V gene TRBV7-2; a weak D match, TRBD1 (5 bases). Germline-derived CDR1 and CDR2 are SGHTA and FQGNSA. V lost 8 bases and J 5 bases, leaving 18 bases between the germline ends. This CDR3 spans 14 amino acids. Here the CDR3 reads CASARGDGRYGYTF. The CDR3 nucleotides are TGTGCCAGCGCCCGGGGGGACGGAAGATATGGCTACACCTTC.

The chain recombines TRBV29-1 with TRBJ2-7; no reliable D call. Per the germline V gene, CDR1 is SQVTM and CDR2 is ANQGSEA. Trimming took off 6 bases at V and 0 bases at J, with 9 bases between the two ends. The CDR3 is 12 amino acids. CDR3 bases: TGCAGCGTCGCGGACGGCTCCTACGAGCAGTACTTC. This gives the protein CSVADGSYEQYF.

V gene TRBV19 combines with J gene TRBJ2-3; perhaps TRBD2 as D (5 bases). The germline CDR1 and CDR2 sequences are LNHDA and SQIVND (reference sequence). Trimming took 4 bases from V and 6 from J, leaving 20 bases between them. The CDR3 covers 16 residues. The CDR3 loop is CASSTPSYPDGDTQYF. The CDR3 nucleotides are TGTGCCAGTAGTACCCCTAGCTACCCAGACGGCGATACGCAGTATTTT.

This chain links TRBV19 with TRBJ2-5, with TRBD2 identical over 7 bases. The CDR3 contains 15 residues. Germline-derived CDR1 and CDR2 are LNHDA and SQIVND (reference sequence). V lost 4 bases to trimming and J lost 1 base; unmatched junction nucleotides: 6. The chain's CDR3 is CASSTGGVSQETQYF. The DNA of the CDR3 is TGTGCCAGTAGTACGGGGGGAGTGAGCCAAGAGACCCAGTACTTC.

The CDR3 DNA follows: TGCAGTGCTAGCTCCAGGGGAGGCATTCAGTACTTC. As protein: CSASSRGGIQYF. The chain uses TRBV20-1 and TRBJ2-4; D possibly uses TRBD1 or TRBD2 (6 bases each). This CDR3 has 12 amino acids. Trimming left V 3 bases short and J 9 bases short, with 12 bases between. Germline CDR1 reads DFQATT; CDR2 reads SNEGSKA (reference sequence).

V usage is TRBV7-3 and J usage is TRBJ2-2; D remains ambiguous. The CDR3 totals 14 residues. Germline loops: CDR1 SGHTA, CDR2 FQGTGA. Trimming removed 0 bases from V and 7 bases from J, with 9 bases in between. For the CDR3, the DNA is TGTGCCAGCAGCTTAACGTTAAAGGGCGGGGAGCTGTTTTTT. The encoded protein is CASSLTLKGGELFF.

The rearrangement links TRBV7-8 to TRBJ2-3; 11 bases map to TRBD2. CDR1 and CDR2 (germline): SGHVS, FQNEAQ. The junction had 17 bases not matched to a gene; V was cut back by 2 bases and J by 4 bases. The CDR3 runs 20 residues. The CDR3 reads CASSLRASGGPGSPPDTQYF. CDR3 in DNA: TGTGCCAGCAGCTTACGGGCTAGCGGGGGGCCGGGGTCCCCCCCAGATACGCAGTATTTT.

The rearrangement uses TRBV4-2 and TRBJ2-3; 9 bases match TRBD2. CDR1 is LGHNA, CDR2 YNFKEQ, per germline. The trim removed 1 base at V and 2 bases at J, leaving 7 bases unmatched. This CDR3 has 17 residues. In nucleotides, the CDR3 is TGTGCCAGCAGCCAAGGTCGGGCGGGGGGGCACACAGATACGCAGTATTTT. It specifies CASSQGRAGGHTDTQYF.

This clonotype appeared a single time. The chain couples TRBV19 to TRBJ2-6; D is possibly TRBD2 (7 bases). This CDR3 spans 16 amino acids. CDR1 is LNHDA, CDR2 SQIVND, per germline (reference sequence). V was cut by 7 bases and J by 2 bases, with 15 bases left in between. CDR3: CASTWGGLPGANVLTF. As DNA, the CDR3 is TGTGCCAGTACCTGGGGGGGCCTCCCTGGGGCCAACGTCCTGACTTTC.

The chain has TRBV24-1 and TRBJ2-7; D not resolved. CDR1 and CDR2 from the germline V gene are KGHDR and SFDVKD. CDR3 size: 13 residues. V lost 3 bases to trimming and J lost 1 base, with 6 bases between them. Here the CDR3 reads CATSDPGSYEQYF. The DNA of the CDR3 is TGTGCCACCAGTGATCCGGGTTCCTACGAGCAGTACTTC.